This T cell receptor (beta chain) derives from a study of blood T cell repertoires in COVID-19. Study summary: Donors in Cohort 3 who had recovered were those with two negative PCRs, healthcare professional clearance, or resolution of their symptoms.

The authors' processing: Reference gene primer amplification in the assay estimated nucleated cell counts. Sequencing used immunoSEQ multiplex PCR; TCRdb keeps in-frame clones, though not all of them. The D gene and trimming were derived from the DNA, and the V and J assignments and clone size from that table. The table records approximately 190,000 clones, about 88% of them present only once. V dropped 3 bases and J dropped 6 bases, with 15 bases sitting between them. The CDR3 covers 14 residues. Germline loops: CDR1 SGDLS, CDR2 YYNGEE. Sequencing was performed on PBMCs or T cells enriched from blood (not recorded which). This receptor was identified in a woman in her forties in a cohort exposed to, infected with or recovered from COVID-19 (not recorded which). The rearrangement uses TRBV9 and TRBJ2-5; D possibly corresponds to TRBD1 (6 bases). The DNA for the CDR3 is TGTGCCAGCAGCGCCCGTCCAGGGGCGAAGACCCAGTACTTC. Its translation: CASSARPGAKTQYF. Full variable domain (outside the CDR3, taken from reference TRBV9 and TRBJ2-5): DSGVTQTPKHLITATGQRVTLRCSPRSGDLSVYWYQQSLDQGLQFLIQYYNGEERAKGNILERFSAQQFPDLHSELNLSSLELGDSALYFCASSARPGAKTQYFGPGTRLLVL.